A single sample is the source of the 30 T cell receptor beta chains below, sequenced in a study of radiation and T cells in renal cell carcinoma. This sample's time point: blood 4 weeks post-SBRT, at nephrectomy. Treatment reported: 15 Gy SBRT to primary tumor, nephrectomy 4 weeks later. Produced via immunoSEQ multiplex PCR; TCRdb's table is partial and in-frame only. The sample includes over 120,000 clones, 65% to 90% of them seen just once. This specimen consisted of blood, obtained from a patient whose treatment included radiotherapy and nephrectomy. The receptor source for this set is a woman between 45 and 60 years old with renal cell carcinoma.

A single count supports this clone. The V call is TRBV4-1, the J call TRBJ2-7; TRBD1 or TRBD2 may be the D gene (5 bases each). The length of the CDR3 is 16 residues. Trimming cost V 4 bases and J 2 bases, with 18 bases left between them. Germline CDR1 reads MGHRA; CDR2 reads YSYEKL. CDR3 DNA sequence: TGCGCCAGCAGCCGCCTCAGGGCGGTGGGGGCCTACGAGCAGTACTTC. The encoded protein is CASSRLRAVGAYEQYF.

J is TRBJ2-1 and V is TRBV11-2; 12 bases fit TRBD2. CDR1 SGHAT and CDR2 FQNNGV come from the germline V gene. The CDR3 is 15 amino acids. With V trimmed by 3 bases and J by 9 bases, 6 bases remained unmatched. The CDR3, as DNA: TGTGCCAGCAGCTTGCAACTAGCGGGGGGCTCTGAGCAGTTCTTC. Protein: CASSLQLAGGSEQFF.

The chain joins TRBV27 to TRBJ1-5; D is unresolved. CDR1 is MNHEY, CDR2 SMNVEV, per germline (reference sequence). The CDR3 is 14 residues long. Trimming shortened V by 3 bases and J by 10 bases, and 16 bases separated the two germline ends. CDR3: CASSFGSQGFPQHF. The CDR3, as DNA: TGTGCCAGCAGTTTCGGCAGCCAAGGGTTTCCCCAGCATTTT.

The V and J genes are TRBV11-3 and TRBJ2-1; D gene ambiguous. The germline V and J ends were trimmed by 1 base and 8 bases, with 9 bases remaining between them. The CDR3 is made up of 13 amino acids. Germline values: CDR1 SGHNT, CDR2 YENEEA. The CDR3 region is CASSLGDLDEQFF. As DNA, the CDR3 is TGTGCCAGCAGCTTAGGGGATTTAGATGAGCAGTTCTTC.

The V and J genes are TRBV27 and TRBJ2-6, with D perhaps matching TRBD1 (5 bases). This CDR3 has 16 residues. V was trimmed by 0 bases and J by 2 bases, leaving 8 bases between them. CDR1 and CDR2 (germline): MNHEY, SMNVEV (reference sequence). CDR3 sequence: CASSLSQGTGANVLTF. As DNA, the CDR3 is TGTGCCAGCAGTTTATCGCAGGGCACTGGGGCCAACGTCCTGACTTTC.

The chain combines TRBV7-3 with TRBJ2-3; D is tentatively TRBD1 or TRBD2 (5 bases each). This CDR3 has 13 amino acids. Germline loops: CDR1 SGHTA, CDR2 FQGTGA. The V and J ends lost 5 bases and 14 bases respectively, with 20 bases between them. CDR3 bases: TGTGCCAGCAGCCCCGGGGCCCACAGCAATCCGTATTTT. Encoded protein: CASSPGAHSNPYF.

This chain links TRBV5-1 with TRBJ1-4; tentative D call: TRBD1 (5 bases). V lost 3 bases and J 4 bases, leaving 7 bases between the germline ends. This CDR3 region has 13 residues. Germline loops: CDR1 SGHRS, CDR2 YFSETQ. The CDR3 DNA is TGCGCCAGCAGCTGGGACCTTAATGAAAAACTGTTTTTT. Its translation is CASSWDLNEKLFF.

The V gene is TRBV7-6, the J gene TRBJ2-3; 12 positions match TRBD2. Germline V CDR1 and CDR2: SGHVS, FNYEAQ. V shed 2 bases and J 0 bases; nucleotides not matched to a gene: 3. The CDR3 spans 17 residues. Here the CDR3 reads CASSLTSGGYSTDTQYF. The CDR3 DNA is TGTGCCAGCAGCTTAACTAGCGGGGGGTATAGCACAGATACGCAGTATTTT.

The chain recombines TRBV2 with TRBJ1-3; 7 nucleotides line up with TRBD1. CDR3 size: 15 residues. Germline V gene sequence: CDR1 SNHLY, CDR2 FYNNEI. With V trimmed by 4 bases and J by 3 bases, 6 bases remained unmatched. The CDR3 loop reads CASSATGQIGNTIYF. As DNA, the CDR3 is TGTGCCAGCAGTGCGACGGGACAGATTGGAAACACCATATATTTT.

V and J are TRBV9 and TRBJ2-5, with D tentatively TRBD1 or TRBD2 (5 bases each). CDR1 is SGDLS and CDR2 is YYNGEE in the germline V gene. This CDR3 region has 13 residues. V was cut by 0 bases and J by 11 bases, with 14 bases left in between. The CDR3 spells CASSVVSMGEQYF. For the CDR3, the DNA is TGTGCCAGCAGCGTAGTATCGATGGGGGAGCAGTACTTC.

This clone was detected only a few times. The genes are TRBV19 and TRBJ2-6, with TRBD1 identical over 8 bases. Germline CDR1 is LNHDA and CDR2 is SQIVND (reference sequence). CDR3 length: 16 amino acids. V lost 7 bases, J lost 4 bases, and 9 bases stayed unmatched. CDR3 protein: CASIGRGRAGANVLTF. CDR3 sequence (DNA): TGTGCCAGTATCGGCAGGGGGCGAGCAGGGGCCAACGTCCTGACTTTC.

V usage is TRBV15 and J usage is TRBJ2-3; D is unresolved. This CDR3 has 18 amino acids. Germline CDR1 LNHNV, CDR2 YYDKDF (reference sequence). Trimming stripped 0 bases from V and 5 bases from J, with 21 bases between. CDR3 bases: TGTGCCACCAGCAGAGATCAGTTTGACACCAAAGGGATAGATACGCAGTATTTT. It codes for CATSRDQFDTKGIDTQYF. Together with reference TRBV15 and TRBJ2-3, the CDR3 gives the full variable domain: DAMVIQNPRYQVTQFGKPVTLSCSQTLNHNVMYWYQQKSSQAPKLLFHYYDKDFNNEADTPDNFQSRRPNTSFCFLDIRSPGLGDTAMYLCATSRDQFDTKGIDTQYFGPGTRLTVL.

The DNA for the CDR3 is TGTGCCAGCAGCTTAAGTCGACTGCGAAACACCGGGGAGCTGTTTTTT. Its protein product is CASSLSRLRNTGELFF. The chain is built from TRBV7-8 and TRBJ2-2; no clear D gene. The CDR3 consists of 16 residues. V lost 2 bases to trimming and J lost 2 bases, with 12 bases between them. Per the germline V gene, CDR1 is SGHVS and CDR2 is FQNEAQ.

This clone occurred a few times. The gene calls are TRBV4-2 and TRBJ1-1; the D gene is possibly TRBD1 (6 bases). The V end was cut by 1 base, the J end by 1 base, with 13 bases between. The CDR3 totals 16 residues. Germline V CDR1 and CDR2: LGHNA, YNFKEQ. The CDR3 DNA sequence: TGTGCCAGCAGCCAAGGTCGCGGACAGCAGAACACTGAAGCTTTCTTT. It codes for CASSQGRGQQNTEAFF.

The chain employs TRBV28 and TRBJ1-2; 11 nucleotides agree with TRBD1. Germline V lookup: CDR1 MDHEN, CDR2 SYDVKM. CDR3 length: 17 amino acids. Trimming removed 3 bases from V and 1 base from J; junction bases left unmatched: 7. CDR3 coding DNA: TGTGCCAGCAGTTTGCTTGGGACAGGGGGGATTAACTATGGCTACACCTTC. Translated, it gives CASSLLGTGGINYGYTF.

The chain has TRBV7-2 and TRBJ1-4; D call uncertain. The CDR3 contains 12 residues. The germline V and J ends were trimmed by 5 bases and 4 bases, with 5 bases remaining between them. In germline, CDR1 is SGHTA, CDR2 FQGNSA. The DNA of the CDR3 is TGTGCCAGCAGCCAATTTAATGAAAAACTGTTTTTT. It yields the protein CASSQFNEKLFF.

DNA for the CDR3: TGTGCCAGCAGTGAATATCGGACTGAAGCTTTCTTT. Its translation: CASSEYRTEAFF. V usage is TRBV2 and J usage is TRBJ1-1; D gene ambiguous. V dropped 2 bases and J dropped 5 bases, with 6 bases sitting between them. CDR1 SNHLY and CDR2 FYNNEI come from the germline V gene. This CDR3 contains 12 residues.

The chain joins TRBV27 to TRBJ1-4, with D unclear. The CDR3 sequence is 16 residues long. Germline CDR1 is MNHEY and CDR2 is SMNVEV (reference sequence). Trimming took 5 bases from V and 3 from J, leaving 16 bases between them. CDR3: CASSPAFEDSNEKLFF. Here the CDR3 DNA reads TGTGCCAGCAGTCCCGCCTTCGAGGACTCTAATGAAAAACTGTTTTTT.

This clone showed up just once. CDR3 sequence (DNA): TGTGCCAGCAGCGGACAGGGTGAGAATTCACCCCTCCACTTT. Protein sequence: CASSGQGENSPLHF. The chain has TRBV28 and TRBJ1-6; 8 bases line up with TRBD1. This CDR3 region has 14 residues. Germline CDR1 reads MDHEN; CDR2 reads SYDVKM. The V segment lost 6 bases and the J segment 7 bases; nucleotides outside the gene matches: 5. Combining the CDR3 with reference TRBV28 and TRBJ1-6 gives the whole variable domain DVKVTQSSRYLVKRTGEKVFLECVQDMDHENMFWYRQDPGLGLRLIYFSYDVKMKEKGDIPEGYSVSREKKERFSLILESASTNQTSMYLCASSGQGENSPLHFGNGTRLTVT.

The CDR3 DNA reads TGTGCCAGTAAGGAAGGGGAGGCGAACACTGAAGCTTTCTTT. Its translation: CASKEGEANTEAFF. The chain links TRBV19 to TRBJ1-1; D may be TRBD1 (5 bases). The germline V and J ends were trimmed by 7 bases and 1 base, with 13 bases remaining between them. Germline CDR1 is LNHDA and CDR2 is SQIVND (reference sequence). The CDR3 loop spans 14 amino acids.

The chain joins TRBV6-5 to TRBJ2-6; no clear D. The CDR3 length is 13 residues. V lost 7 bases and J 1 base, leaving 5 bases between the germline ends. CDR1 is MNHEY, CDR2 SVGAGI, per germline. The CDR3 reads CASISSGANVLTF. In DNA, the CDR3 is TGTGCCAGCATTTCGTCTGGGGCCAACGTCCTGACTTTC.

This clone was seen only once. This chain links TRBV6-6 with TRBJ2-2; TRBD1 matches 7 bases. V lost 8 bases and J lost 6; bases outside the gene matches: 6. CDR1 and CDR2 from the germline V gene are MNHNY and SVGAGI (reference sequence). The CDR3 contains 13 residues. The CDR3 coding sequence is TGTGCCAGCTTCGGACAGGTTGCCGGGGAGCTGTTTTTT. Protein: CASFGQVAGELFF.

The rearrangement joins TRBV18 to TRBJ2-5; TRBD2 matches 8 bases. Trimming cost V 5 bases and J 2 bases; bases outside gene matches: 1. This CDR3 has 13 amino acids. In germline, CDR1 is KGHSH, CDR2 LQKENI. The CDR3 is CASSGTSQETQYF. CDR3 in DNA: TGTGCCAGCTCAGGGACTAGTCAAGAGACCCAGTACTTC. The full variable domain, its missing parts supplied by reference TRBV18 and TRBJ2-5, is NAGVMQNPRHLVRRRGQEARLRCSPMKGHSHVYWYRQLPEEGLKFMVYLQKENIIDESGMPKERFSAEFPKEGPSILRIQQVVRGDSAAYFCASSGTSQETQYFGPGTRLLVL.

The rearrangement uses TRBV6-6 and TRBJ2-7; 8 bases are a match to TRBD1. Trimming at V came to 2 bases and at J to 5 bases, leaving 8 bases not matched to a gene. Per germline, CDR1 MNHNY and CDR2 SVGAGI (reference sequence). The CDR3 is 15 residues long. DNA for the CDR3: TGTGCCAGCAGTTACGCCAGGGGGCGCCGGCACGAGCAGTACTTC. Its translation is CASSYARGRRHEQYF.

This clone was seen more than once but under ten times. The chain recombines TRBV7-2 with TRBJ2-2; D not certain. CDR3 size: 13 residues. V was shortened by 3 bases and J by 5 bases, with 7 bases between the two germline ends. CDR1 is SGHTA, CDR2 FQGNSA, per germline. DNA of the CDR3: TGTGCCAGCAGCTTTTATGGGACCGGGGAGCTGTTTTTT. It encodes CASSFYGTGELFF.

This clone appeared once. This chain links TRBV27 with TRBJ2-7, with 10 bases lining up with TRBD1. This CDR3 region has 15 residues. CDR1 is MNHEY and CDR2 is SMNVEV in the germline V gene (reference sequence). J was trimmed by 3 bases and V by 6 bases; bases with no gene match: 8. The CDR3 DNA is TGTGCCAGCAGCTCTTCTGGGACAGGGGACTACGAGCAGTACTTC. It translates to CASSSSGTGDYEQYF.

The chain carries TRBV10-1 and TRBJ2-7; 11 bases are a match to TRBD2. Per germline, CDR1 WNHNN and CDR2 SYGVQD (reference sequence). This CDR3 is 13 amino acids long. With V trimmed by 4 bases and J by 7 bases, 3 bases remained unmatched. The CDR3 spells CASSAWTSGEQYF. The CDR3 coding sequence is TGCGCCAGCAGTGCCTGGACTAGCGGGGAGCAGTACTTC.

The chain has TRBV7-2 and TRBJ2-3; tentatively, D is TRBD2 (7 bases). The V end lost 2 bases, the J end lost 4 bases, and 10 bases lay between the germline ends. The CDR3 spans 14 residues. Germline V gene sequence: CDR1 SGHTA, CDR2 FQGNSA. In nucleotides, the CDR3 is TGTGCCAGCAGCTTATCGGGGGGCCCAGATACGCAGTATTTT. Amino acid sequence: CASSLSGGPDTQYF.

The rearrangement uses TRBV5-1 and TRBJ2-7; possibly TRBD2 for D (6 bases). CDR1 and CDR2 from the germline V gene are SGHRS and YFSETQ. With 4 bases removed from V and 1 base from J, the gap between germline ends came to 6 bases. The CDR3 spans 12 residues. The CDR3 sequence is CASSRESYEQYF. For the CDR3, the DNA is TGCGCCAGCAGCCGGGAGTCCTACGAGCAGTACTTC.

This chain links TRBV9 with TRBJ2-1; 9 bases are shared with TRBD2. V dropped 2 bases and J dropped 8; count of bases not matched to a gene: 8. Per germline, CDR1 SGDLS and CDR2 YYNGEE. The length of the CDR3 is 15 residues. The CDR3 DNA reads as TGTGCCAGCAGCGTTTTAGCGGGAGCGGGAGATGAGCAGTTCTTC. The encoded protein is CASSVLAGAGDEQFF.